These 21 T cell receptor beta chains were all obtained from the same sample, sequenced in a study of human T cells and chemical hapten exposure. TCRdb re-called the RACE reads through MiXCR, storing one row per CDR3 protein. The data show roughly 75,000 distinct CDR3 sequences, around 9.3% seen once. The time point here: healthy volunteer bleed at 6 weeks. Whole blood, unfractionated, served as the material for total RNA extraction. Sequenced input: whole blood. These receptors originate from a female donor in good health. Some clones in this sample may be carry-over from other donors' samples.

The chain is built from TRBV7-2 and TRBJ2-7, with 10 bases matching TRBD1. This CDR3 has 17 residues. J lost 3 bases, V lost 6 bases, and 14 bases had no gene match. Germline V gene data show CDR1 as SGHTA and CDR2 as FQGNSA. In nucleotides, the CDR3 is TGTGCCAGCAGTCGACAAACGACCGGACAGGGGGGCTACGAGCAGTACTTC. It codes for CASSRQTTGQGGYEQYF.

This sequence joins TRBV7-9 and TRBJ2-6; D unresolved. The CDR3 has 16 amino acids. The germline CDR1 and CDR2 sequences are SEHNR and FQNEAQ (reference sequence). The V gene lost 4 bases and the J gene lost 1 base, with 11 bases spanning the gap. The CDR3 loop reads CASSSVGISGANVLTF. CDR3 nucleotide sequence: TGTGCCAGCAGCTCCGTCGGAATTTCTGGGGCCAACGTCCTGACTTTC.

This chain links TRBV12-3 or TRBV12-4 with TRBJ2-7, with D maybe TRBD2 (5 bases). The CDR3 contains 15 residues. Trimming pared 5 bases from V and 8 bases from J, leaving 22 bases between. The CDR3 here is CASSQAGTLLIQQYF. CDR3 coding DNA: TGTGCCAGCAGTCAGGCGGGCACGTTATTAATTCAGCAGTACTTC.

This clonotype was seen at least ten times. The chain combines TRBV18 with TRBJ1-1; weak D call: TRBD1 (6 bases). Trimming stripped 0 bases from V and 4 bases from J, with 12 bases between. Per germline, CDR1 KGHSH and CDR2 LQKENI. The CDR3 spans 15 residues. The DNA of the CDR3 is TGTGCCAGCTCACCACCTTCAGGGGCTATCACTGAAGCTTTCTTT. It specifies CASSPPSGAITEAFF.

This clonotype came up a few times. This chain uses TRBV12-3 or TRBV12-4 with TRBJ1-2, with D possibly being TRBD1 (6 bases). Deletions cut 5 bases from V and 9 bases from J, with 19 bases between. CDR3 length equals 14 residues. CDR3 bases: TGTGCCAGCAGTGGGGCAGGGGTGGATGGGAGCTACACCTTC. As protein: CASSGAGVDGSYTF.

The V gene is TRBV6-5, the J gene TRBJ2-7; 8 nucleotides match TRBD2. V shed 0 bases, J shed 6 bases, and the junction held 7 bases outside the gene matches. Germline V gives CDR1 MNHEY, CDR2 SVGAGI. The CDR3 has 15 amino acids. CDR3 sequence (DNA): TGTGCCAGCAGTTACTCGACGGGGGGGCGATCCGAGCAGTACTTC. Translating gives CASSYSTGGRSEQYF.

This chain uses TRBV21-1 with TRBJ2-5; the D call of TRBD1 is as the table states it, not checked on the DNA. TRBV21-1 is described as a pseudogene. The CDR3 is 15 residues long. CDR3 sequence: CASSPRDSFSETQYF. DNA of the CDR3: TGTGCCAGCAGCCCCCGGGACAGCTTTAGTGAGACCCAGTACTTC.

This clonotype was observed many times. V and J are TRBV29-1 and TRBJ2-3, with 7 positions matching TRBD1. V lost 5 bases, J lost 4 bases, and 9 bases stayed unmatched. The CDR3 runs 14 residues. The germline V gene encodes CDR1 SQVTM and CDR2 ANQGSEA. Here the CDR3 DNA reads TGCAGCGTTCTGGGCAGGGGGTCCGCAGATACGCAGTATTTT. Its protein product is CSVLGRGSADTQYF.

This clonotype has more than one count but fewer than ten. The chain uses TRBV5-4 and TRBJ1-4; 8 positions agree with TRBD1. After removal of 3 bases from V and 7 bases from J, the junction contained 8 bases not matched to a gene. The germline V gene encodes CDR1 SGHNT and CDR2 YYREEE (reference sequence). The CDR3 is made up of 15 amino acids. The CDR3 DNA is TGTGCCAGCAGCTCCTCAGGGGGCGGACGTGAAAAACTGTTTTTT. Translated: CASSSSGGGREKLFF. Looking up the rest from reference TRBV5-4 and TRBJ1-4 gives the full variable domain: ETGVTQSPTHLIKTRGQQVTLRCSSQSGHNTVSWYQQALGQGPQFIFQYYREEENGRGNFPPRFSGLQFPNYSSELNVNALELDDSALYLCASSSSGGGREKLFFGSGTQLSVL.

The chain recombines TRBV2 with TRBJ2-7; D remains unclear. The CDR3 covers 16 residues. Trimming left V 4 bases short and J 3 bases short, with 19 bases between. Germline CDR1 reads SNHLY; CDR2 reads FYNNEI. The chain's CDR3 is CASSAEDSRGLYEQYF. The CDR3 DNA reads TGTGCCAGCAGTGCGGAAGACTCCCGTGGGCTCTACGAGCAGTACTTC.

This clonotype was seen at least ten times. The chain has TRBV15 and TRBJ2-7, with D perhaps TRBD1 or TRBD2 (5 bases each). The CDR3 runs 15 residues. Germline values: CDR1 LNHNV, CDR2 YYDKDF (reference sequence). V dropped 0 bases and J dropped 0 bases, with 9 bases sitting between them. The CDR3 bases are TGTGCCACCAGCAGAGATCCTGGGGGCTCCTACGAGCAGTACTTC. This translates into CATSRDPGGSYEQYF.

The chain joins TRBV5-1 to TRBJ1-2; 8 bases match TRBD1. Per germline, CDR1 SGHRS and CDR2 YFSETQ. V dropped 3 bases and J dropped 9; count of bases not matched to a gene: 10. The CDR3 has 14 amino acids. The CDR3, as DNA: TGCGCCAGCAGCTGGTTGGACAGGGCAGGGAGCTACACCTTC. Protein sequence: CASSWLDRAGSYTF.

This clonotype was seen ten or more times. The chain carries TRBV15 and TRBJ2-4; TRBD1 might be the D (7 bases). Germline loops: CDR1 LNHNV, CDR2 YYDKDF (reference sequence). The V gene lost 2 bases and the J gene lost 0 bases, with 11 bases spanning the gap. The CDR3 spans 16 residues. The CDR3 bases are TGTGCCACCAGCAGACAGGGGGAGGTAGCCAAAAACATTCAGTACTTC. Amino acid sequence: CATSRQGEVAKNIQYF.

This clonotype occurred a few times. The chain has TRBV18 and TRBJ1-1, with 7 nucleotides matching TRBD1. This CDR3 has 15 residues. V was clipped by 3 bases and J by 0 bases; unmatched bases: 4. CDR1 KGHSH and CDR2 LQKENI come from the germline V gene. The CDR3 is CASSPRGGLNTEAFF. The CDR3 DNA is TGTGCCAGCTCACCCAGGGGGGGACTGAACACTGAAGCTTTCTTT. Together with reference TRBV18 and TRBJ1-1, the CDR3 gives the full variable domain: NAGVMQNPRHLVRRRGQEARLRCSPMKGHSHVYWYRQLPEEGLKFMVYLQKENIIDESGMPKERFSAEFPKEGPSILRIQQVVRGDSAAYFCASSPRGGLNTEAFFGQGTRLTVV.

At least ten counts were recorded for this clonotype. This chain links TRBV20-1 with TRBJ1-4, with D perhaps TRBD1 (6 bases). CDR1 DFQATT and CDR2 SNEGSKA come from the germline V gene (reference sequence). The germline V and J ends were trimmed by 0 bases and 8 bases, with 13 bases remaining between them. This CDR3 has 14 residues. The CDR3 here is CSARDSGRGEKLFF. CDR3 coding DNA: TGCAGTGCTAGAGATTCGGGCAGGGGAGAAAAACTGTTTTTT.

The J gene is TRBJ1-5, the V gene TRBV12-3 or TRBV12-4; possible D gene TRBD1, 5 bases. CDR3 size: 17 residues. Trimming removed 1 base at V and 2 bases at J, with 15 bases between. CDR3 DNA: TGTGCCAGCAGTTTAGTCGGCAGGTTGGGACGCAATCAGCCCCAGCATTTT. It codes for CASSLVGRLGRNQPQHF.

This clonotype was detected a few times. The chain links TRBV4-2 to TRBJ2-3; TRBD1 matches at 7 bases. Germline lookup yields CDR1 LGHNA and CDR2 YNFKEQ. J lost 6 bases, V lost 0 bases, and 0 bases had no gene match. The CDR3 is 13 residues long. CDR3: CASSQEDRDTQYF. In nucleotides, the CDR3 is TGTGCCAGCAGCCAAGAGGACAGGGATACGCAGTATTTT.

Ten or more counts support this clonotype. This sequence joins TRBV6-1 and TRBJ2-5, with 10 bases identical to TRBD1. The ends lost 3 bases at V and 6 bases at J; junction bases unmatched: 10. CDR3 length: 16 residues. The germline gives CDR1 MNHNS, CDR2 SASEGT. The CDR3 region has the DNA TGTGCCAGCAGTGAGCCGCTGACAGGGGGCTTGAAGACCCAGTACTTC. Translated, it gives CASSEPLTGGLKTQYF.

Notes on this clonotype: This may arise from a read error, as a much more abundant clone is one base away. The chain couples TRBV20-1 to TRBJ2-7; D ambiguous. Trimming took 5 bases from V and 3 from J, leaving 17 bases between them. Germline CDR1 DFQATT, CDR2 SNEGSKA (reference sequence). This CDR3 is 14 amino acids long. CDR3 coding DNA: TGCAGTGCTGCACTCAGGAAACGATTCTACGAGCAGTACTTC. As protein: CSAALRKRFYEQYF.

This clonotype was recorded a few times. The gene calls are TRBV12-3 or TRBV12-4 and TRBJ2-7, with TRBD1 identical over 7 bases. The CDR3 runs to 15 residues. The trim removed 2 bases at V and 1 base at J, leaving 5 bases unmatched. The CDR3 loop is CASSLRGGASYEQYF. Written as DNA, the CDR3 is TGTGCCAGCAGTTTAAGAGGGGGCGCGTCCTACGAGCAGTACTTC.

Worth noting for this clonotype: Germline and junction disagree at one end, which may indicate a read error. This chain uses TRBV6-1 with TRBJ1-6; TRBD1 might be the D (6 bases). CDR1 is MNHNS and CDR2 is SASEGT in the germline V gene. This CDR3 comprises 17 residues. CDR3 region: CASKILGGGTYNSPLNF. The CDR3 DNA sequence: TGTGCCAGCAAAATTTTGGGGGGGGGGACATATAATTCACCCCTCAACTTT.